These 32 T cell receptor beta chains came from one sample sequenced in a study of blood T cell repertoires in COVID-19. Profiled with immunoSEQ multiplex PCR; TCRdb holds only in-frame clones, not every one. Of 220,000 or so clones in the sample, more than 85% are singletons; the top ten hold around 0.85%. The sample was peripheral blood. Receptor source: a man aged 55 to 70 with COVID-19, enrolled during active disease.

This clone has more than one count but fewer than ten. The chain combines TRBV29-1 with TRBJ1-2, with D hard to call. Germline V lookup: CDR1 SQVTM, CDR2 ANQGSEA. CDR3 size: 14 residues. Trimming pared 6 bases from V and 2 bases from J, leaving 16 bases between. CDR3 amino acids: CSVLPYISNYGYTF. The CDR3 region has the DNA TGCAGCGTCTTACCTTACATCTCAAACTATGGCTACACCTTC.

The gene calls are TRBV5-5 and TRBJ1-5; no firm D call. V lost 0 bases and J 4 bases, leaving 11 bases between the germline ends. CDR3 size: 15 residues. Germline lookup yields CDR1 SGHKS and CDR2 YYEKEE (reference sequence). CDR3 protein: CASSLVSGLNQPQHF. For the CDR3, the DNA is TGTGCCAGCAGCTTGGTGTCAGGACTTAATCAGCCCCAGCATTTT.

This chain joins TRBV28 and TRBJ1-5, with unresolved D. This CDR3 contains 12 residues. Germline V gene lookup returns CDR1 MDHEN and CDR2 SYDVKM. The V and J ends lost 7 bases and 5 bases respectively, with 9 bases between them. CDR3 DNA sequence: TGTGCCAGCAACAGCGGAGATCAGCCCCAGCATTTT. Translation gives CASNSGDQPQHF.

The chain links TRBV9 to TRBJ2-2, with D unclear. CDR1 is SGDLS, CDR2 YYNGEE, per germline. The CDR3 is 15 residues long. V was pared by 0 bases and J by 3 bases, with 9 bases between. CDR3 sequence: CASSVGAPDTGELFF. CDR3 nucleotide sequence: TGTGCCAGCAGCGTAGGGGCCCCGGACACCGGGGAGCTGTTTTTT.

The rearrangement joins TRBV3-1 (or the pseudogene TRBV3-2) to TRBJ1-4, with D hard to call. The germline V gene has CDR1 LGHDT and CDR2 YNNKEL (reference sequence). The ends were cut back, 4 bases at V and 14 bases at J, with 14 bases in the middle. This CDR3 contains 12 residues. The CDR3, as DNA: TGTGCCAGCAGCCTTCAGACAACCACCCTGTTTTTT. It specifies CASSLQTTTLFF.

Only a few counts were recorded for this clone. Other DNA sequences in the same sample also yield this CDR3. The chain's CDR3 is CSVETGAGNTIYF. The DNA for the CDR3 is TGCAGCGTTGAAACAGGGGCTGGAAACACCATATATTTT. J is TRBJ1-3 and V is TRBV29-1; 7 bases fit TRBD1. J gave up 2 bases and V 2 bases, and 0 bases lay outside the gene matches. This CDR3 comprises 13 residues. Germline assignment: CDR1 SQVTM and CDR2 ANQGSEA.

This clone occurred once. The rearrangement uses TRBV28 and TRBJ1-1; 7 bases agree with TRBD1. Per germline, CDR1 MDHEN and CDR2 SYDVKM. Trimming cost V 7 bases and J 6 bases; bases outside gene matches: 8. This CDR3 has 13 residues. The CDR3 coding sequence is TGTGCCAGCACCCCGAGACAGGGCCCTGAAGCTTTCTTT. It codes for CASTPRQGPEAFF.

This rearrangement joins TRBV6-5 to TRBJ1-2, with D uncertain. The germline V gene has CDR1 MNHEY and CDR2 SVGAGI. V was shortened by 0 bases and J by 8 bases, with 13 bases between the two germline ends. The CDR3 length is 14 residues. CDR3 DNA: TGTGCCAGCAGTTACTCGGGCCGTGAGGGAGGCTACACCTTC. Protein sequence: CASSYSGREGGYTF.

The chain couples TRBV7-3 to TRBJ2-1; D may be TRBD2 (5 bases). Trimming pared 2 bases from V and 7 bases from J, leaving 9 bases between. This CDR3 is 13 amino acids long. The germline V gene encodes CDR1 SGHTA and CDR2 FQGTGA. The DNA for the CDR3 is TGTGCCAGCAGCTTATACGGGATAAATGAGCAGTTCTTC. Its translation is CASSLYGINEQFF. The full variable domain, completed using reference TRBV7-3 and TRBJ2-1, is GAGVSQTPSNKVTEKGKYVELRCDPISGHTALYWYRQSLGQGPEFLIYFQGTGAADDSGLPNDRFFAVRPEGSVSTLKIQRTERGDSAVYLCASSLYGINEQFFGPGTRLTVL.

V is TRBV6-4 and J is TRBJ1-6; the D is unclear. There are 12 residues in the CDR3. Germline CDR1 reads MRHNA; CDR2 reads SNTAGT. V was pared by 11 bases and J by 9 bases, with 14 bases between. This CDR3 is CAGPQVVSPLHF. The CDR3 bases are TGTGCCGGCCCACAAGTGGTTTCACCCCTCCACTTT.

This clone was recorded only once. The rearrangement joins TRBV19 to TRBJ2-1; TRBD2 matches at 10 bases. V lost 5 bases and J lost 4; bases outside the gene matches: 8. This CDR3 region has 16 residues. CDR1 is LNHDA and CDR2 is SQIVND in the germline V gene (reference sequence). CDR3 DNA: TGTGCCAGTAGTCCAGATACTAGCGGGGTTTACAATGAGCAGTTCTTC. Translation gives CASSPDTSGVYNEQFF.

The chain recombines TRBV4-2 with TRBJ2-1; TRBD2 might be the D (5 bases). Trimming took 6 bases from V and 3 from J, leaving 15 bases between them. The CDR3 sequence is 15 residues long. Germline loops: CDR1 LGHNA, CDR2 YNFKEQ. As DNA, the CDR3 is TGTGCCAGCAGACTGTCGTCTAGCAGCTACAATGAGCAGTTCTTC. Translated: CASRLSSSSYNEQFF.

The V and J genes are TRBV7-2 and TRBJ2-1, with 13 bases identical to TRBD2. The germline gives CDR1 SGHTA, CDR2 FQGNSA. This CDR3 spans 16 amino acids. V lost 1 base, J lost 9 bases, and 6 bases stayed unmatched. CDR3 residues: CASSLGRTSGSGEQFF. In DNA, the CDR3 is TGTGCCAGCAGCTTAGGGAGGACTAGCGGGAGCGGTGAGCAGTTCTTC.

V usage is TRBV28 and J usage is TRBJ2-3; TRBD2 matches at 12 bases. This CDR3 contains 18 residues. V trimming: 4 bases; J trimming: 2 bases; junction bases outside the gene matches: 10. CDR1 and CDR2 (germline): MDHEN, SYDVKM. For the CDR3, the DNA is TGTGCCAGCAGTTACTTCGGGGGGACTAGCGGGCCCACAGATACGCAGTATTTT. Its translation: CASSYFGGTSGPTDTQYF.

The chain carries TRBV30 and TRBJ2-1; TRBD2 agrees at 10 bases. The V gene's germline CDR1 is GTSNPN and CDR2 SVGIG (reference sequence). The CDR3 extends over 15 amino acids. Trimming at V came to 3 bases and at J to 7 bases, leaving 9 bases not matched to a gene. The CDR3 sequence is CAWRVQAGGPNEQFF. CDR3 DNA: TGTGCCTGGAGAGTCCAAGCGGGAGGGCCGAATGAGCAGTTCTTC.

The chain combines TRBV6-2 or TRBV6-3 with TRBJ1-1; a possible D gene is TRBD1 (6 bases). Trimming pared 5 bases from V and 3 bases from J, leaving 10 bases between. Germline V gives CDR1 MNHEY, CDR2 SVGEGT. There are 13 residues in the CDR3. CDR3: CASSDRKYTEAFF. CDR3 sequence (DNA): TGTGCCAGCAGTGACAGGAAGTACACTGAAGCTTTCTTT.

The V gene is TRBV7-9, the J gene TRBJ2-5; D is possibly TRBD2 (6 bases). The length of the CDR3 is 14 residues. V was cut by 3 bases and J by 5 bases, with 13 bases left in between. Germline V gene data show CDR1 as SEHNR and CDR2 as FQNEAQ (reference sequence). CDR3 DNA sequence: TGTGCCAGCAGCTTCGCGGGATATGGGGAGACCCAGTACTTC. Its protein product is CASSFAGYGETQYF. The full variable domain, with the rest looked up from reference TRBV7-9 and TRBJ2-5, is DTGVSQNPRHKITKRGQNVTFRCDPISEHNRLYWYRQTLGQGPEFLTYFQNEAQLEKSRLLSDRFSAERPKGSFSTLEIQRTEQGDSAMYLCASSFAGYGETQYFGPGTRLLVL.

The V gene is TRBV4-2, the J gene TRBJ2-1; no clear D. The CDR3 is made up of 17 amino acids. From germline, CDR1 is LGHNA and CDR2 YNFKEQ. V shed 1 base and J shed 2 bases, with 15 bases lying between them. DNA of the CDR3: TGTGCCAGCAGCCAAGGAGGCGGCGGCGGTACCTACAATGAGCAGTTCTTC. This encodes CASSQGGGGGTYNEQFF.

This clone was seen a handful of times. The chain carries TRBV29-1 and TRBJ1-5; no firm D call. There are 15 residues in the CDR3. V was pared by 6 bases and J by 2 bases, with 17 bases between. Per the germline V gene, CDR1 is SQVTM and CDR2 is ANQGSEA. The CDR3 protein is CSVSDGLLGNQPQHF. The CDR3 region has the DNA TGCAGCGTGTCGGACGGACTCCTCGGCAATCAGCCCCAGCATTTT.

J is TRBJ2-7 and V is TRBV19, with 7 bases fitting TRBD1. V trimming: 5 bases; J trimming: 0 bases; junction bases outside the gene matches: 4. This CDR3 contains 14 residues. The germline V gene encodes CDR1 LNHDA and CDR2 SQIVND (reference sequence). The CDR3 region has the DNA TGTGCCAGTAGTCAGGGGACAGACTCCTACGAGCAGTACTTC. Protein sequence: CASSQGTDSYEQYF.

The rearrangement links TRBV6-2 or TRBV6-3 to TRBJ2-7, with D uncertain. Germline CDR1 reads MNHEY; CDR2 reads SVGEGT. The CDR3 covers 14 residues. Trimming removed 3 bases at V and 1 base at J, with 10 bases between. The CDR3 nucleotides read TGTGCCAGCAGTTATAAAACTCCATCCTACGAGCAGTACTTC. This gives the protein CASSYKTPSYEQYF.

This chain links TRBV9 with TRBJ2-7; possibly TRBD2 for D (5 bases). CDR1 is SGDLS and CDR2 is YYNGEE in the germline V gene. Trimming cost V 1 base and J 6 bases, with 14 bases left between them. This CDR3 spans 14 amino acids. This CDR3 is CASSVMAGEGEQYF. The CDR3 nucleotides are TGTGCCAGCAGCGTAATGGCAGGTGAGGGCGAGCAGTACTTC.

The chain has TRBV5-4 and TRBJ1-6, with 8 bases lining up with TRBD1. Germline loops: CDR1 SGHNT, CDR2 YYREEE (reference sequence). This CDR3 has 14 residues. Germline trimming cut 4 bases from V and 9 bases from J; bases unmatched to any gene: 6. In DNA form, the CDR3 reads TGTGCCAGCAGCATAGACAGGGGCAGTTCACCCCTCCACTTT. Protein sequence: CASSIDRGSSPLHF.

The chain joins TRBV5-1 to TRBJ2-2, with D perhaps TRBD2 (6 bases). The CDR3 runs 16 residues. CDR1 and CDR2 from the germline V gene are SGHRS and YFSETQ. The ends were cut back, 4 bases at V and 6 bases at J, with 19 bases in the middle. The CDR3 loop reads CASSRGSRDLSGELFF. CDR3 sequence (DNA): TGCGCCAGCAGCCGGGGGTCTAGGGACCTGTCCGGGGAGCTGTTTTTT.

V and J are TRBV19 and TRBJ1-3, with D perhaps matching TRBD1 (6 bases). Germline V gives CDR1 LNHDA, CDR2 SQIVND (reference sequence). CDR3 length: 15 residues. The germline V and J ends were trimmed by 3 bases and 0 bases, with 9 bases remaining between them. CDR3 sequence: CASSIGQTSGNTIYF. CDR3 in DNA: TGTGCCAGTAGTATTGGACAGACCTCTGGAAACACCATATATTTT.

The CDR3 region is CASSLGSGGGYEQYF. The CDR3 region has the DNA TGTGCCAGCAGCTTGGGGTCGGGAGGCGGATACGAGCAGTACTTC. V gene TRBV5-6 combines with J gene TRBJ2-7; 7 bases align to TRBD2. Germline V CDR1 and CDR2: SGHDT, YYEEEE. This CDR3 region has 15 residues. With V trimmed by 0 bases and J by 4 bases, 7 bases remained unmatched.

The rearrangement uses TRBV5-4 and TRBJ1-6; tentatively, D is TRBD1 (6 bases). V lost 6 bases and J lost 7, with 26 bases in between. CDR1 and CDR2 (germline): SGHNT, YYREEE (reference sequence). CDR3 length: 18 amino acids. Here the CDR3 reads CASTQNRGSQGTNSPLHF. The CDR3 coding sequence is TGTGCCAGCACCCAAAATCGGGGCAGCCAGGGGACAAATTCACCCCTCCACTTT.

This clone has a handful of counts. This rearrangement joins TRBV13 to TRBJ2-7; 8 bases match TRBD2. The CDR3 is 16 amino acids. CDR1 is PRHDT, CDR2 FYEKMQ, per germline (reference sequence). Trimming at V came to 0 bases and at J to 1 base, leaving 5 bases not matched to a gene. The CDR3 is CASSLGIAGPSYEQYF. The CDR3 nucleotides read TGTGCCAGCAGCTTAGGAATAGCGGGGCCTTCCTACGAGCAGTACTTC.

The chain uses TRBV6-5 and TRBJ2-5; 7 bases match TRBD1. V lost 0 bases and J lost 1; bases outside the gene matches: 2. This CDR3 has 15 residues. Germline CDR1 MNHEY, CDR2 SVGAGI. As DNA, the CDR3 is TGTGCCAGCAGTTACTCGAGGGACAGCCAAGAGACCCAGTACTTC. Protein sequence: CASSYSRDSQETQYF.

The chain is built from TRBV6-5 and TRBJ1-1, with 8 positions matching TRBD1. The CDR3 extends over 16 amino acids. With 4 bases clipped from V and 3 bases from J, the junction kept 10 bases outside the gene matches. CDR1 is MNHEY, CDR2 SVGAGI, per germline. CDR3 residues: CASSWDRQAMDTEAFF. CDR3 sequence (DNA): TGTGCCAGCAGTTGGGACAGGCAAGCAATGGACACTGAAGCTTTCTTT.

The V call is TRBV10-3, the J call TRBJ2-2, with D maybe TRBD1 (6 bases). Germline lookup yields CDR1 ENHRY and CDR2 SYGVKD. Trimming removed 6 bases from V and 6 bases from J, with 8 bases in between. The CDR3 extends over 12 amino acids. DNA for the CDR3: TGTGCCATCAGCCCAGGGGCCGGGGAGCTGTTTTTT. Its translation is CAISPGAGELFF.

The V call is TRBV5-5, the J call TRBJ1-4; D is perhaps TRBD1 (6 bases). The CDR3 length is 17 residues. Germline V gene data show CDR1 as SGHKS and CDR2 as YYEKEE (reference sequence). V lost 2 bases and J 5 bases, leaving 19 bases between the germline ends. CDR3 bases: TGTGCCAGCAGCTTTTGGGACACGTTACCTCTGAATGAAAAACTGTTTTTT. It translates to CASSFWDTLPLNEKLFF.